This T cell receptor (beta chain) came from a study of blood T cell repertoires in COVID-19. Looking at the study overall: Italy, Spain and the United States were the sources of the convalescent and acute COVID-19 samples. The analysed material was cDNA or gDNA that came from T cells, B-cell-depleted T cells, or PBMCs.

The germline V gene has CDR1 WNHNN and CDR2 SYGVQD (reference sequence). V gave up 5 bases and J gave up 2 bases; unmatched junction bases: 3. The CDR3 has 14 amino acids. Using immunoSEQ multiplex PCR, the repertoire was profiled, and TCRdb retains in-frame clones only, with some absent. The table lists a few hundred thousand clones, around 83% of them singletons, with 1.4% in the top ten. Material for sequencing was peripheral blood. The chain uses TRBV10-1 and TRBJ2-3; 8 bases are a match to TRBD1. This TCR derives from a woman aged 40 to 49 who had recovered from COVID-19. For the CDR3, the DNA is TGCGCCAGCAGTACGGGACAGGACACAGATACGCAGTATTTT. It encodes CASSTGQDTDTQYF.